This entry concerns a single T cell receptor (beta chain). Its cognate antigen is unknown. This specimen belongs to a study of early T cells in non-severe SARS-CoV-2 infection. Findings and limits, study-wide: CD4 and private specificities were missed by VDJdb matching, which favored anti-spike CD8 responses.

Attachment of unique molecular identifiers to individual cDNA molecules was performed. TCRdb recomputed calls from the 5' RACE reads with MiXCR, one row per CDR3 protein. The sample gives around 26,000 distinct CDR3 sequences, approximately 5.1% of which show up once; 3% to 5% is in the top ten. The origin of this receptor is an adult who was a healthcare worker with PCR-confirmed SARS-CoV-2 infection or an uninfected control (not recorded which). What was sequenced was whole blood.

This chain's CDR3 is CSVERQGRNTQYF. The CDR3 region has the DNA TGCAGCGTTGAACGGCAGGGGAGAAATACGCAGTATTTT. The chain recombines TRBV29-1 with TRBJ2-3; a possible D gene is TRBD1 (6 bases). This CDR3 has 13 amino acids. V was pared by 2 bases and J by 7 bases, with 13 bases between. Germline-derived CDR1 and CDR2 are SQVTM and ANQGSEA.